This T cell receptor beta chain was recovered during a study of T cell repertoires in cytomegalovirus infection. Regarding this clonotype: Its antigen is currently unknown.

V was trimmed by 8 bases and J by 9 bases, leaving 14 bases between them. This CDR3 is built from 13 residues. In germline, CDR1 is MNHEY, CDR2 SMNVEV (reference sequence). TCRdb itself ran the reads through MiXCR, one entry per CDR3 protein. This sample yields about 46,000 distinct CDR3 sequences, of which approximately 20% are seen a single time; 53% belongs to the top ten. The TCR sequence derives from a human donor in good health (CMV status not recorded). Some clones in this sample may be carry-over from other donors' samples. The V call is TRBV27, the J call TRBJ1-6, with D unclear. Sequenced material: CD8+ T cells from cultured PBMCs, taken from culture after CMV antigen stimulation. CDR3 in amino acids: CASAPGGGSPLHF. The CDR3 DNA reads as TGTGCCAGCGCCCCGGGAGGCGGTTCACCCCTCCACTTT.